One and the same sample provided the 22 T cell receptor beta chains below, sequenced in a study of beta chain features in type 1 diabetes. Since all of the isolated RNA was reverse transcribed, expressed TCRB transcripts were what got sequenced. Assay used: immunoSEQ multiplex PCR; TCRdb lists only in-frame clones, some missing. The sample holds under 900,000 clones, roughly 15% seen once. The sample taken for sequencing was naive CD4+ T cells from blood. The source of these receptors is a woman under 30 in good health.

This clone was picked up a small number of times. Other DNA sequences within the sample encode an identical CDR3. V and J are TRBV25-1 and TRBJ2-3; no definite D call. The V gene's germline CDR1 is MGHDK and CDR2 SYGVNS. V lost 1 base, J lost 1 base, and 3 bases lay in between. The CDR3 has 13 residues. The CDR3 region has the DNA TGTGCCAGCAGTGAATCGGGCACAGATACGCAGTATTTT. This gives the protein CASSESGTDTQYF.

The CDR3 reads CASTLTGWTDTQYF. CDR3 bases: TGTGCCAGCACCCTGACCGGGTGGACAGATACGCAGTATTTT. V gene TRBV28 combines with J gene TRBJ2-3; D is unresolved. Germline CDR1 MDHEN, CDR2 SYDVKM. The ends were cut back, 7 bases at V and 3 bases at J, with 14 bases in the middle. The CDR3 is 14 amino acids.

Only a few counts were recorded for this clone. This chain links TRBV5-1 with TRBJ2-7; D perhaps matches TRBD2 (6 bases). Trimming removed 5 bases at V and 3 bases at J, with 21 bases between. CDR3 length equals 16 residues. CDR1 and CDR2 from the germline V gene are SGHRS and YFSETQ. This CDR3 is CASRVWGSGRYYEQYF. DNA for the CDR3: TGCGCCAGCAGGGTGTGGGGTAGCGGACGATACTACGAGCAGTACTTC.

In its sample, this clone was seen a few times. The chain links TRBV7-6 to TRBJ2-3, with TRBD2 matching over 12 bases. Looked up from germline, CDR1 is SGHVS and CDR2 is FNYEAQ. V dropped 5 bases and J dropped 5; count of bases not matched to a gene: 17. The CDR3 has 19 residues. CDR3 loop: CASSNRGLAGTHGGDTQYF. CDR3 DNA sequence: TGTGCCAGCAGCAACCGAGGACTAGCGGGAACTCACGGGGGAGATACGCAGTATTTT.

This clone was detected a few times. V and J are TRBV6-5 and TRBJ2-5, with D tentatively TRBD2 (6 bases). Germline loops: CDR1 MNHEY, CDR2 SVGAGI. Trimming pared 3 bases from V and 5 bases from J, leaving 13 bases between. The CDR3 extends over 14 amino acids. Written as DNA, the CDR3 is TGTGCCAGCAGTTATACGGGGAGGAGGGAGACCCAGTACTTC. This gives the protein CASSYTGRRETQYF.

The chain recombines TRBV4-3 with TRBJ2-1; the D gene is possibly TRBD2 (5 bases). The CDR3 contains 13 residues. The germline V gene has CDR1 LGHNA and CDR2 YSLEER. V was trimmed by 3 bases and J by 7 bases, leaving 10 bases between them. CDR3 in amino acids: CASSHRSGNEQFF. The CDR3 DNA sequence: TGCGCCAGCAGCCACCGATCGGGGAATGAGCAGTTCTTC.

CDR3 sequence reads: CASRATGLFYGYTF. The CDR3 nucleotides read TGTGCCAGCAGGGCTACGGGTTTATTCTATGGCTACACCTTC. The chain carries TRBV6-5 and TRBJ1-2, with D uncertain. Germline assignment: CDR1 MNHEY and CDR2 SVGAGI. Trimming left V 6 bases short and J 4 bases short, with 15 bases between. The CDR3 extends over 14 amino acids.

The CDR3 region is CASSQDRSSGRSRDTQYF. The CDR3 nucleotides are TGCGCCAGCAGCCAAGATAGGTCTAGCGGGAGGAGTAGAGATACGCAGTATTTT. The chain employs TRBV4-3 and TRBJ2-3; TRBD2 matches at 11 bases. Trimming at V came to 0 bases and at J to 5 bases, leaving 10 bases not matched to a gene. Germline assignment: CDR1 LGHNA and CDR2 YSLEER. The CDR3 extends over 18 amino acids.

This clone was seen more than once but under ten times. The CDR3 sequence: CASSPRGTSGHEQFF. The CDR3 DNA reads as TGTGCCAGCAGCCCCCGAGGGACTAGCGGTCATGAGCAGTTCTTC. The chain joins TRBV7-9 to TRBJ2-1, with 11 bases fitting TRBD2. Germline trimming cut 5 bases from V and 8 bases from J; bases unmatched to any gene: 8. CDR1 is SEHNR and CDR2 is FQNEAQ in the germline V gene (reference sequence). CDR3 size: 15 residues.

There are a few counts of this clone. The chain joins TRBV28 to TRBJ1-2; 7 bases are shared with TRBD1. The junction had 8 bases not matched to a gene; V was cut back by 2 bases and J by 2 bases. The germline V gene encodes CDR1 MDHEN and CDR2 SYDVKM. This CDR3 contains 16 residues. The CDR3 coding sequence is TGTGCCAGCAGTTTAGGAAACCGGGACAGAAACTATGGCTACACCTTC. As protein: CASSLGNRDRNYGYTF.

The rearrangement uses TRBV7-2 and TRBJ2-4; a possible D gene is TRBD1 (6 bases). Between the trimmed V and J ends, which lost 6 bases and 5 bases, there was a span of 11 bases. This CDR3 region has 13 residues. CDR1 and CDR2 from the germline V gene are SGHTA and FQGNSA. The CDR3 DNA is TGTGCCAGCAGTAGTAAGGGGGAAAACATTCAGTACTTC. It yields the protein CASSSKGENIQYF.

This clone came up a few times. The chain links TRBV6-6 to TRBJ1-2, with 8 bases identical to TRBD1. Germline assignment: CDR1 MNHNY and CDR2 SVGAGI (reference sequence). CDR3 length equals 13 residues. V was clipped by 5 bases and J by 8 bases; unmatched bases: 7. CDR3 coding DNA: TGTGCCAGCAGTCCAGGGGGCGGCGGAGGCTACACCTTC. It translates to CASSPGGGGGYTF.

The chain recombines TRBV4-3 with TRBJ2-3, with D unresolved. CDR1 is LGHNA and CDR2 is YSLEER in the germline V gene. This CDR3 has 16 amino acids. With 4 bases removed from V and 2 bases from J, the gap between germline ends came to 16 bases. CDR3 sequence reads: CASSLHWAEITDTQYF. The CDR3, as DNA: TGCGCCAGCAGCCTCCATTGGGCGGAGATCACAGATACGCAGTATTTT.

CDR3 coding DNA: TGTGCCAGCAGCCCAAGGCCCGGGGTGTCACCCCTCCACTTT. Translated: CASSPRPGVSPLHF. The V and J genes are TRBV13 and TRBJ1-6; D is unclear. The CDR3 consists of 14 residues. CDR1 is PRHDT and CDR2 is FYEKMQ in the germline V gene (reference sequence). Trimming stripped 5 bases from V and 10 bases from J, with 15 bases between.

This chain links TRBV5-1 with TRBJ2-2; TRBD1 aligns across 9 bases. CDR3 length: 15 residues. Germline CDR1 reads SGHRS; CDR2 reads YFSETQ. Trimming at V came to 4 bases and at J to 3 bases, leaving 4 bases not matched to a gene. For the CDR3, the DNA is TGCGCCAGCAGCACAAGGACAGGGGACACCGGGGAGCTGTTTTTT. It is translated as CASSTRTGDTGELFF.

This clone was seen a few times. The gene calls are TRBV5-6 and TRBJ2-7; unclear D gene. The CDR3 runs to 15 residues. Trimming shortened V by 4 bases and J by 1 base, and 15 bases separated the two germline ends. Germline loops: CDR1 SGHDT, CDR2 YYEEEE. CDR3 residues: CASSQTQIGSYEQYF. The DNA for the CDR3 is TGTGCCAGCAGCCAGACCCAGATCGGGTCCTACGAGCAGTACTTC.

This clone showed up just a few times. The chain couples TRBV13 to TRBJ1-1, with a possible D match to TRBD1 (5 bases). Germline V lookup: CDR1 PRHDT, CDR2 FYEKMQ (reference sequence). Trimming stripped 5 bases from V and 0 bases from J, with 16 bases between. The CDR3 is 16 residues long. The CDR3 spells CASSQGAARLNTEAFF. CDR3 nucleotide sequence: TGTGCCAGCAGCCAGGGCGCCGCCCGGCTGAACACTGAAGCTTTCTTT.

V gene TRBV6-6 combines with J gene TRBJ2-7, with D unresolved. CDR1 is MNHNY and CDR2 is SVGAGI in the germline V gene (reference sequence). CDR3 length: 12 residues. With 5 bases removed from V and 0 bases from J, the gap between germline ends came to 5 bases. This CDR3 reads CASSPPSYEQYF. CDR3 sequence (DNA): TGTGCCAGCAGTCCCCCCTCCTACGAGCAGTACTTC.

This clone has just a few counts. The genes are TRBV6-5 and TRBJ2-3; 7 bases fit TRBD1. The CDR3 totals 15 residues. J gave up 1 base and V 2 bases, and 3 bases lay outside the gene matches. Germline assignment: CDR1 MNHEY and CDR2 SVGAGI. Here the CDR3 DNA reads TGTGCCAGCAGTTACCAAGGACAGGGCACAGATACGCAGTATTTT. This translates into CASSYQGQGTDTQYF.

This clone was counted only a few times. The CDR3 DNA follows: TGTGCCACCAGCAGAGATCTGGCTGGAAACACCATATATTTT. It is translated as CATSRDLAGNTIYF. The chain uses TRBV15 and TRBJ1-3, with unresolved D. This CDR3 has 14 residues. With 0 bases removed from V and 2 bases from J, the gap between germline ends came to 5 bases. CDR1 LNHNV and CDR2 YYDKDF come from the germline V gene (reference sequence).

The chain uses TRBV2 and TRBJ1-2; D is perhaps TRBD1 (5 bases). The CDR3 loop spans 12 amino acids. CDR1 and CDR2 (germline): SNHLY, FYNNEI. Between the trimmed V and J ends, which lost 6 bases and 6 bases, there was a span of 11 bases. CDR3 in DNA: TGTGCCAGCAGGGGATCAGGGCATGGCTACACCTTC. It encodes CASRGSGHGYTF.

This chain connects TRBV28 to TRBJ1-4; 11 nucleotides line up with TRBD1. From germline, CDR1 is MDHEN and CDR2 SYDVKM. The CDR3 contains 16 residues. With 6 bases clipped from V and 9 bases from J, the junction kept 12 bases outside the gene matches. For the CDR3, the DNA is TGTGCCAGCAGCCGGGACAGGGGGGGCAGTGCGAAAAAACTGTTTTTT. Its protein product is CASSRDRGGSAKKLFF.